The 10 T cell receptor beta chains listed next were all sequenced from one sample in a study of PD-L1 blockade in urothelial cancer. The method was immunoSEQ multiplex PCR; TCRdb's version includes in-frame clones alone and lacks a portion of them. The sample has just over 35,000 clones; more than 35% are singletons. This specimen consisted of tumor tissue, obtained before atezolizumab (anti-PD-L1) treatment. The receptors shown here come from a man in his 60s with urothelial cancer.

This clone was picked up a small number of times. The chain combines TRBV11-3 with TRBJ1-4; D remains unclear. The germline V gene encodes CDR1 SGHNT and CDR2 YENEEA. The CDR3 sequence is 14 residues long. V shed 2 bases and J shed 0 bases, with 4 bases lying between them. CDR3 DNA sequence: TGTGCCAGCAGCTTATCCGCAACTAATGAAAAACTGTTTTTT. This sequence encodes CASSLSATNEKLFF.

This clone was seen once. The rearrangement joins TRBV5-1 to TRBJ1-1; D perhaps matches TRBD1 (6 bases). Germline lookup yields CDR1 SGHRS and CDR2 YFSETQ. This CDR3 contains 14 residues. V was pared by 4 bases and J by 14 bases, with 24 bases between. The CDR3 DNA reads TGCGCCAGCAGCCCGTTTCGAGGGGGGGAGCTTCTCTTCTTT. It yields the protein CASSPFRGGELLFF.

This chain links TRBV7-6 with TRBJ2-5, with TRBD2 matching 11 bases. From germline, CDR1 is SGHVS and CDR2 FNYEAQ. V shed 5 bases, J shed 1 base, and the junction held 6 bases outside the gene matches. This CDR3 region has 16 residues. CDR3 nucleotide sequence: TGTGCCAGCAGCCAAGGAGGGACTAGCGGCCAAGAGACCCAGTACTTC. This translates into CASSQGGTSGQETQYF.

With regard to this clone: Other nucleotide sequences from this sample produce the same CDR3. The chain recombines TRBV19 with TRBJ2-5; D is perhaps TRBD1 (5 bases). This CDR3 spans 13 amino acids. Trimming shortened V by 4 bases and J by 4 bases, and 10 bases separated the two germline ends. The V gene's germline CDR1 is LNHDA and CDR2 SQIVND (reference sequence). The DNA of the CDR3 is TGTGCCAGTAGTAGCCAGGGTGGAGAGACCCAGTACTTC. This codes for CASSSQGGETQYF.

The V call is TRBV18, the J call TRBJ2-7; 10 bases match TRBD2. This CDR3 contains 14 residues. Unmatched junction bases numbered 4, after V lost 2 bases and J lost 6 bases. Germline assignment: CDR1 KGHSH and CDR2 LQKENI. The CDR3 coding sequence is TGTGCCAGCTCACCAGACCTAGCGGGAGTCGAGCAGTACTTC. Translating it yields CASSPDLAGVEQYF.

In this sample, this clone turned up once. This chain connects TRBV27 to TRBJ2-4, with D unclear. Trimming removed 5 bases from V and 2 bases from J, with 13 bases in between. The CDR3 covers 15 residues. In germline, CDR1 is MNHEY, CDR2 SMNVEV (reference sequence). The DNA for the CDR3 is TGTGCCAGCAGTCCGAAGACGGGTACCAAAAACATTCAGTACTTC. Amino acid sequence: CASSPKTGTKNIQYF.

This chain joins TRBV15 and TRBJ1-5, with D unresolved. Trimming removed 0 bases from V and 5 bases from J, with 8 bases in between. This CDR3 spans 14 amino acids. Germline-derived CDR1 and CDR2 are LNHNV and YYDKDF (reference sequence). This chain's CDR3 is CATSRDHTYQPQHF. As DNA, the CDR3 is TGTGCCACCAGCAGAGATCACACCTATCAGCCCCAGCATTTT.

The V call is TRBV28, the J call TRBJ1-5; D gene unclear. The germline V gene has CDR1 MDHEN and CDR2 SYDVKM. The ends were cut back, 7 bases at V and 0 bases at J, with 19 bases in the middle. This CDR3 has 17 residues. The CDR3 DNA reads TGTGCCAGCAACTCCCCTACTCGGGCGGCTAGCAATCAGCCCCAGCATTTT. Translating it yields CASNSPTRAASNQPQHF. The whole variable domain, remainder taken from reference TRBV28 and TRBJ1-5, is DVKVTQSSRYLVKRTGEKVFLECVQDMDHENMFWYRQDPGLGLRLIYFSYDVKMKEKGDIPEGYSVSREKKERFSLILESASTNQTSMYLCASNSPTRAASNQPQHFGDGTRLSIL.

This clone has at least ten counts. The chain joins TRBV11-3 to TRBJ1-5; 8 nucleotides line up with TRBD1. V trimming: 2 bases; J trimming: 4 bases; junction bases outside the gene matches: 7. The length of the CDR3 is 16 residues. Germline values: CDR1 SGHNT, CDR2 YENEEA. For the CDR3, the DNA is TGTGCCAGCAGCTTAATACGACAGGGGTTGAATCAGCCCCAGCATTTT. It yields the protein CASSLIRQGLNQPQHF.

This clone rates as medium-sized (0.01 to 0.1%). CDR3 amino acids: CASSITGVNTEAFF. CDR3 bases: TGTGCCAGCAGCATAACAGGGGTGAACACTGAAGCTTTCTTT. The J gene is TRBJ1-1, the V gene TRBV11-3; 7 positions agree with TRBD1. The V and J ends lost 5 bases and 0 bases, in that order; junction bases with no gene match: 3. Germline lookup yields CDR1 SGHNT and CDR2 YENEEA. There are 14 residues in the CDR3.